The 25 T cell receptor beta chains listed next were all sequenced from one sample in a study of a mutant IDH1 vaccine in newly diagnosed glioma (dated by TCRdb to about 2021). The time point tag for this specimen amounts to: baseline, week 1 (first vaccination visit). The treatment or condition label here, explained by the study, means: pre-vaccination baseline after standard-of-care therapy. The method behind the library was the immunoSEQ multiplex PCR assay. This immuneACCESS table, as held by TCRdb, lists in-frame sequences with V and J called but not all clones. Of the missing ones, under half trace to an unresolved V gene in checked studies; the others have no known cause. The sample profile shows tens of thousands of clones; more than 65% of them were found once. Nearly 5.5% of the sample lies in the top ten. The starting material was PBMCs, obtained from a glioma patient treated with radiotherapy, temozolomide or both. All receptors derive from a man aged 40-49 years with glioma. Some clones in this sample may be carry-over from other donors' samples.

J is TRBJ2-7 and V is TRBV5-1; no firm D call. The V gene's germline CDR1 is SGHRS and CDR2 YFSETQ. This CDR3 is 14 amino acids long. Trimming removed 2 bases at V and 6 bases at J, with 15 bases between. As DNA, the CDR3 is TGCGCCAGCAGCTTCGTGGGGAACTTAGGCGAGCAGTACTTC. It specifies CASSFVGNLGEQYF.

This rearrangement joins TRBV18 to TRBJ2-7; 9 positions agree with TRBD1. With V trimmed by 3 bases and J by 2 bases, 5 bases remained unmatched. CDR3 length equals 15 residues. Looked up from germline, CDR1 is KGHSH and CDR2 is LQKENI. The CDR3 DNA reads TGTGCCAGCTCACCGAGACAGGGGGAAACCTACGAGCAGTACTTC. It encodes CASSPRQGETYEQYF.

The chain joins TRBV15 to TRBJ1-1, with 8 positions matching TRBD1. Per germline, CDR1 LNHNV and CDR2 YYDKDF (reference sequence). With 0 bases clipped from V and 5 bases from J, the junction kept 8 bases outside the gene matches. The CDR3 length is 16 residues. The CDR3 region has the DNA TGTGCCACCAGCAGAGATCGAAACAGGGGGGGGACTGAAGCTTTCTTT. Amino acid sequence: CATSRDRNRGGTEAFF.

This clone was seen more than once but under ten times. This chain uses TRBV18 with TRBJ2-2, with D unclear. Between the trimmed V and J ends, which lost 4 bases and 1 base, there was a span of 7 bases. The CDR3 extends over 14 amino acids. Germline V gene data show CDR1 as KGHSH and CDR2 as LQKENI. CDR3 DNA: TGTGCCAGCTCACAATCCGGGAACACCGGGGAGCTGTTTTTT. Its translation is CASSQSGNTGELFF.

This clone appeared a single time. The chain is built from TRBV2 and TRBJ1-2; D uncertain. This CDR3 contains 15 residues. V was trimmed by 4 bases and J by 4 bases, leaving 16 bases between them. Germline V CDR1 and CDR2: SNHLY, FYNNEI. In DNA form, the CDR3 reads TGTGCCAGCAGTGGGTACAATCTAGCAGGCTATGGCTACACCTTC. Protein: CASSGYNLAGYGYTF.

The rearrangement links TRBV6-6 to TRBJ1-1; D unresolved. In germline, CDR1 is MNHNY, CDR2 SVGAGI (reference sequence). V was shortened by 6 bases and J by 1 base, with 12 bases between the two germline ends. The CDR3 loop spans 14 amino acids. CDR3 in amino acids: CASRDPGGNTEAFF. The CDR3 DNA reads TGTGCCAGCAGAGACCCGGGAGGGAACACTGAAGCTTTCTTT.

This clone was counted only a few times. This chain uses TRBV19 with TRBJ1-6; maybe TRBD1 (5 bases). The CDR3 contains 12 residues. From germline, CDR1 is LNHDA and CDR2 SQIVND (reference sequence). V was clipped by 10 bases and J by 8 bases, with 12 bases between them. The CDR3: CATREGYSPLHF. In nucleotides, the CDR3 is TGTGCCACGAGGGAGGGGTATTCACCCCTCCACTTT. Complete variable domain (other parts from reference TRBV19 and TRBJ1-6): DGGITQSPKYLFRKEGQNVTLSCEQNLNHDAMYWYRQDPGQGLRLIYYSQIVNDFQKGDIAEGYSVSREKKESFPLTVTSAQKNPTAFYLCATREGYSPLHFGNGTRLTVT.

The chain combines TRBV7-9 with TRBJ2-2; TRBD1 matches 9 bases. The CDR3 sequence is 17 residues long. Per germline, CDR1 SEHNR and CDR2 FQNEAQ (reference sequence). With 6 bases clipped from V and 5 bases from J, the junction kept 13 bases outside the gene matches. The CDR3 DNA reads TGTGCCAGCAGTCCCTTGGACAGGGGTTCTAGGACCGGGGAGCTGTTTTTT. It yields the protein CASSPLDRGSRTGELFF.

CDR3 DNA: TGCGCCAGCAGTGTCGGGGTTGCGGGGTTAGGGACCCAGTACTTC. Translating it yields CASSVGVAGLGTQYF. The chain joins TRBV10-1 to TRBJ2-5, with a tentative D call TRBD2 (6 bases). Trimming removed 4 bases from V and 7 bases from J, with 19 bases in between. The CDR3 totals 15 residues. The V gene's germline CDR1 is WNHNN and CDR2 SYGVQD (reference sequence).

This CDR3 reads CASSRNRGDTQYF. DNA of the CDR3: TGTGCCAGCAGCCGAAACAGGGGCGATACGCAGTATTTT. The chain is built from TRBV7-9 and TRBJ2-3, with 7 bases lining up with TRBD1. Germline assignment: CDR1 SEHNR and CDR2 FQNEAQ (reference sequence). The junction had 5 bases not matched to a gene; V was cut back by 5 bases and J by 6 bases. CDR3 length equals 13 residues.

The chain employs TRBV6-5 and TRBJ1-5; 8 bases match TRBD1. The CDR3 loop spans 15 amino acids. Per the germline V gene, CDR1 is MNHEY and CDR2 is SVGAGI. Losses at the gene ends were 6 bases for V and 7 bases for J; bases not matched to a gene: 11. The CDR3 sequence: CASSLDRGGNQPQHF. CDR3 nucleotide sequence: TGTGCCAGCAGCCTCGACAGGGGAGGAAACCAGCCCCAGCATTTT.

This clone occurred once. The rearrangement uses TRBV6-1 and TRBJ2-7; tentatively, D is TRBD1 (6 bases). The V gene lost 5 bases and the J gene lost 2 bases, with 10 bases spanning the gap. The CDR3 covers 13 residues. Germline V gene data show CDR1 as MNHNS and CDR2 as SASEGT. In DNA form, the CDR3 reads TGTGCCAGCAGTACAGGGTTACCCTACGAGCAGTACTTC. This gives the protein CASSTGLPYEQYF.

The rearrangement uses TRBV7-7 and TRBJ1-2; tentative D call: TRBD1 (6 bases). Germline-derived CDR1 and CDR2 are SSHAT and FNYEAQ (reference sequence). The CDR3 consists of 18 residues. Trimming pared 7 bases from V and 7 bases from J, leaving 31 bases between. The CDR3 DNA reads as TGTGCCAGCACCCAGAGCTACAGCCCGCGGGGGACAAGGAGTGGCTACACCTTC. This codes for CASTQSYSPRGTRSGYTF.

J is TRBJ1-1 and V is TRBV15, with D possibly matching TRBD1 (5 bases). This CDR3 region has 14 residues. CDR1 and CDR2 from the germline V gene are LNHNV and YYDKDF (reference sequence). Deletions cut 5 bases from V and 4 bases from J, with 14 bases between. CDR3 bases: TGTGCCACCAGCGGGGGAAGGGGCCCCACTGAAGCTTTCTTT. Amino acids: CATSGGRGPTEAFF.

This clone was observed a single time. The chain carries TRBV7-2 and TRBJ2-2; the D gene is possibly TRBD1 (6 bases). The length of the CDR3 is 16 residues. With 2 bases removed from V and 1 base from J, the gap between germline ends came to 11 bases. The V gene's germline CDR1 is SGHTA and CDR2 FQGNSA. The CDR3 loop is CASSLSGVRNTGELFF. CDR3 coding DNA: TGTGCCAGCAGCTTATCAGGGGTCCGGAACACCGGGGAGCTGTTTTTT.

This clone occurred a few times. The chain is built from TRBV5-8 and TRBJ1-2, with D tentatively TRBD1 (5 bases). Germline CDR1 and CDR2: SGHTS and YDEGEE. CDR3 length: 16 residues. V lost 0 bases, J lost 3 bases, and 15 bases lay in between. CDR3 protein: CASSLGWGGVDYGYTF. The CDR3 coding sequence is TGTGCCAGCAGCTTGGGCTGGGGAGGGGTGGACTATGGCTACACCTTC.

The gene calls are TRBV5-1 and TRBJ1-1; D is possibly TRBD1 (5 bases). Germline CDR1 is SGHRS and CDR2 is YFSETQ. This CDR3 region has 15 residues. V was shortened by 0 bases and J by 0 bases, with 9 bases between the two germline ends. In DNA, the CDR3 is TGCGCCAGCAGCTTGGGAGGGGAGATGAACACTGAAGCTTTCTTT. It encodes CASSLGGEMNTEAFF.

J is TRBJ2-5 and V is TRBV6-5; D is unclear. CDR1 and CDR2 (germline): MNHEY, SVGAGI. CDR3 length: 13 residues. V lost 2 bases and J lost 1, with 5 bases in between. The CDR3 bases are TGTGCCAGCAGTTACCAATTCCAAGAGACCCAGTACTTC. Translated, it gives CASSYQFQETQYF.

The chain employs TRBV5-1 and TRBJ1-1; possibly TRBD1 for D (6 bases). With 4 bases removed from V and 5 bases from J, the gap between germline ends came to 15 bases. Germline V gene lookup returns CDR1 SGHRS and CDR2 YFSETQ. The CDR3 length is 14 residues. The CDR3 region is CASSGNQGRTEAFF. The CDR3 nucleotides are TGCGCCAGCAGCGGAAACCAGGGGAGGACTGAAGCTTTCTTT.

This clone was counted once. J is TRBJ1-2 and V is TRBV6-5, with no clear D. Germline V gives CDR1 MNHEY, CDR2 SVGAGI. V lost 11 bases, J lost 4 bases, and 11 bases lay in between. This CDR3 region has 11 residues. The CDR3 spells CAGRQVYGYTF. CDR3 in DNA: TGTGCCGGACGACAAGTCTATGGCTACACCTTC.

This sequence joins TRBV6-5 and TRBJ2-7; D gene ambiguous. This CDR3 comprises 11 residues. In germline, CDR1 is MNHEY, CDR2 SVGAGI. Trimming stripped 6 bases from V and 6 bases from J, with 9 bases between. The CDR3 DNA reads TGTGCCAGCAGCCAACGTGGCGAGCAGTACTTC. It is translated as CASSQRGEQYF.

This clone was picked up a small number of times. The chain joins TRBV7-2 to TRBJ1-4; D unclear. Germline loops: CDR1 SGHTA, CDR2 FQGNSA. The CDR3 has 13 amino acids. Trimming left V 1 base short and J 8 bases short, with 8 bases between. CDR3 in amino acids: CASSLVADEKLFF. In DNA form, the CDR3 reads TGTGCCAGCAGCTTAGTGGCGGACGAAAAACTGTTTTTT.

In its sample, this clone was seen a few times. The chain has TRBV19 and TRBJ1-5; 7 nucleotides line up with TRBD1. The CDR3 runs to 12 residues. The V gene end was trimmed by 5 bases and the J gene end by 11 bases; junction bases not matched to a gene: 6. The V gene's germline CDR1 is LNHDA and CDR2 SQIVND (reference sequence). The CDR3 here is CASSQGDWAQHF. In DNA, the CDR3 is TGTGCCAGTAGTCAGGGGGATTGGGCCCAGCATTTT. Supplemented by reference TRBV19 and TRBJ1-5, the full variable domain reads DGGITQSPKYLFRKEGQNVTLSCEQNLNHDAMYWYRQDPGQGLRLIYYSQIVNDFQKGDIAEGYSVSREKKESFPLTVTSAQKNPTAFYLCASSQGDWAQHFGDGTRLSIL.

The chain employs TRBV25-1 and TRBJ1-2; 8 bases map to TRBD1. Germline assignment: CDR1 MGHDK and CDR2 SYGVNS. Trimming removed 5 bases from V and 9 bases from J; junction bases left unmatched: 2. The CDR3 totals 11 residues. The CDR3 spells CASSRQGSYTF. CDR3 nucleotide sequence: TGTGCCAGCAGTCGACAGGGGAGCTACACCTTC.

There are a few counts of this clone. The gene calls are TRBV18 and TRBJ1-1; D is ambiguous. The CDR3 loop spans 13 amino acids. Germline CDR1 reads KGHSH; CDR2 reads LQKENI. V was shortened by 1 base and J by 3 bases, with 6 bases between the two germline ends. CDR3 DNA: TGTGCCAGCTCACCACTAGTTGACACTGAAGCTTTCTTT. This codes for CASSPLVDTEAFF.